Listed here is a single T cell receptor (beta chain). This record comes from a study of blood T cell repertoires in COVID-19. This CDR3 comprises 17 residues. Germline loops: CDR1 LGHDT, CDR2 YNNKEL (reference sequence). The junction had 9 bases not matched to a gene; V was cut back by 1 base and J by 3 bases. The assay was immunoSEQ multiplex PCR, and TCRdb's table has in-frame clones only and misses some. The top ten clones hold less than 4% of a sample with some 160,000 clones, under 90% of them seen once. The source material was PBMCs or T cells enriched from blood (not recorded which). The TCR was taken from a woman in her fifties or sixties who had recovered from COVID-19. This chain uses TRBV3-1 (or the pseudogene TRBV3-2) with TRBJ1-1; 9 bases match TRBD1. The CDR3 reads CASSQAGTGKAYTEAFF. The CDR3 DNA follows: TGTGCCAGCAGCCAAGCGGGGACAGGGAAGGCCTACACTGAAGCTTTCTTT.